This T cell receptor beta chain was recovered during a study of T cell responses to AZD1222 COVID-19 vaccine. Sequenced by immunoSEQ multiplex PCR; TCRdb stores in-frame clones only, minus some. The table records 160,000 or so clones, 70% to 90% of them present only once. V was shortened by 8 bases and J by 0 bases, with 7 bases between the two germline ends. The length of the CDR3 is 13 residues. CDR1 is MDHEN and CDR2 is SYDVKM in the germline V gene. This TCR was recovered from an adult who received the MenACWY meningococcal vaccine as a control. This material consisted of peripheral blood, taken 28 days after the second dose of the MenACWY control vaccine. The chain uses TRBV28 and TRBJ2-2; no clear D. The CDR3 sequence is CASPSPNTGELFF. In DNA form, the CDR3 reads TGTGCCAGCCCCTCCCCGAACACCGGGGAGCTGTTTTTT.